These T cell receptor beta chains were read from a single sample in a study of radiation and T cells in renal cell carcinoma. Using immunoSEQ multiplex PCR, the repertoire was profiled, and TCRdb retains in-frame clones only, with some absent. The table shows roughly 92,000 clones, with 84% occurring only once. Source: blood, taken from a patient whose treatment included radiotherapy and nephrectomy. Every receptor here comes from a man aged 55 to 69 with renal cell carcinoma. Each CDR3 is given with its conserved first and last residue. The D gene is left open where the match is weak. Size values are once, few and many counts, or a class for expanded clones, and some rows have none.

abundance: .
j_gene: TRBJ2-3
v_gene: TRBV7-9
d_gene: TRBD1
CDR3aa: CASSSGGGPSTDTQYF
CDR3nt: TGTGCCAGCAGCTCAGGGGGCGGGCCGAGCACAGATACGCAGTATTTT

abundance: many
j_gene: TRBJ2-7
v_gene: TRBV6-1
d_gene: .
CDR3aa: CASSEEPGVLYEQYF
CDR3nt: TGTGCCAGCAGTGAAGAGCCCGGGGTACTGTACGAGCAGTACTTC

abundance: .
j_gene: TRBJ2-3
v_gene: TRBV28
d_gene: .
CDR3aa: CASRSWRQENTDTQYF
CDR3nt: TGTGCCAGCAGGTCATGGCGGCAGGAAAACACAGATACGCAGTATTTT

abundance: .
j_gene: TRBJ1-4
v_gene: TRBV27
d_gene: .
CDR3aa: CASSFSGGAEKLFF
CDR3nt: TGTGCCAGCAGTTTTTCGGGGGGAGCGGAAAAACTGTTTTTT

abundance: .
j_gene: TRBJ2-5
v_gene: TRBV10-3
d_gene: .
CDR3aa: CAISEVGGGQETQYF
CDR3nt: TGTGCCATCAGTGAGGTGGGAGGGGGACAAGAGACCCAGTACTTC

abundance: medium-sized
j_gene: TRBJ2-3
v_gene: TRBV27
d_gene: .
CDR3aa: CASSLAHGTSTDTQYF
CDR3nt: TGTGCCAGCAGTTTAGCCCATGGGACGAGCACAGATACGCAGTATTTT

abundance: few
j_gene: TRBJ2-5
v_gene: TRBV4-2
d_gene: .
CDR3aa: CASSQGSRLSTQETQYF
CDR3nt: TGTGCCAGCAGCCAAGGAAGCAGGCTGAGTACTCAAGAGACCCAGTACTTC

abundance: .
j_gene: TRBJ1-5
v_gene: TRBV5-4
d_gene: .
CDR3aa: CASSLFGNQPQHF
CDR3nt: TGTGCCAGCAGCTTATTCGGCAATCAGCCCCAGCATTTT

abundance: .
j_gene: TRBJ2-7
v_gene: TRBV6-1
d_gene: .
CDR3aa: CASSETTRFYEQYF
CDR3nt: TGTGCCAGCAGTGAAACCACCCGGTTCTACGAGCAGTACTTC

abundance: .
j_gene: TRBJ2-7
v_gene: TRBV25-1
d_gene: TRBD1
CDR3aa: CASSIRTGGLSYEQYF
CDR3nt: TGTGCCAGCAGTATCCGAACAGGGGGGCTCTCCTACGAGCAGTACTTC

abundance: .
j_gene: TRBJ1-2
v_gene: TRBV6-1
d_gene: .
CDR3aa: CASSVPPQANYGYTF
CDR3nt: TGTGCCAGCAGTGTACCCCCCCAGGCTAACTATGGCTACACCTTC

abundance: once
j_gene: TRBJ2-2
v_gene: TRBV9
d_gene: .
CDR3aa: CASSAAPSLSPDRGELFF
CDR3nt: TGTGCCAGCAGCGCAGCCCCTTCTCTTTCCCCCGATCGCGGGGAGCTGTTTTTT

abundance: once
j_gene: TRBJ2-7
v_gene: TRBV5-4
d_gene: .
CDR3aa: CASSKTSRYEQYF
CDR3nt: TGTGCCAGCAGCAAGACTAGTCGCTACGAGCAGTACTTC

abundance: .
j_gene: TRBJ2-3
v_gene: TRBV13
d_gene: .
CDR3aa: CASSSPPVPSGSDTQYF
CDR3nt: TGTGCCAGCAGCTCCCCCCCAGTGCCAAGCGGGTCAGATACGCAGTATTTT

abundance: once
j_gene: TRBJ2-1
v_gene: TRBV9
d_gene: TRBD1
CDR3aa: CASSFRDREYNEQFF
CDR3nt: TGTGCCAGCAGCTTCCGGGACAGGGAGTACAATGAGCAGTTCTTC

abundance: once
j_gene: TRBJ1-2
v_gene: TRBV15
d_gene: TRBD1
CDR3aa: CATSRDLHRGAGYTF
CDR3nt: TGTGCCACCAGCAGAGATCTTCACAGGGGGGCTGGCTACACCTTC

abundance: .
j_gene: TRBJ2-2
v_gene: TRBV18
d_gene: .
CDR3aa: CASSPFAESGELFF
CDR3nt: TGTGCCAGCTCCCCCTTTGCGGAGTCCGGGGAGCTGTTTTTT

abundance: .
j_gene: TRBJ2-7
v_gene: TRBV11-3
d_gene: TRBD1
CDR3aa: CASSPNRGEQYF
CDR3nt: TGTGCCAGCAGCCCGAACAGGGGCGAGCAGTACTTC

abundance: .
j_gene: TRBJ2-1
v_gene: TRBV5-1
d_gene: .
CDR3aa: CASRVGTGTYNEQFF
CDR3nt: TGCGCCAGCAGGGTTGGGACGGGAACCTACAATGAGCAGTTCTTC

abundance: .
j_gene: TRBJ1-1
v_gene: TRBV5-6
d_gene: .
CDR3aa: CASSFPDYREAFF
CDR3nt: TGTGCCAGCAGCTTCCCGGATTACAGGGAAGCTTTCTTT

abundance: .
j_gene: TRBJ1-2
v_gene: TRBV10-3
d_gene: TRBD1
CDR3aa: CAIKPGTGLIGYTF
CDR3nt: TGTGCCATCAAACCCGGGACAGGGTTGATTGGCTACACCTTC

abundance: once
j_gene: TRBJ2-1
v_gene: TRBV9
d_gene: TRBD2
CDR3aa: CASSASLAGGPYNEQFF
CDR3nt: TGTGCCAGCAGCGCTTCGTTAGCGGGAGGGCCTTACAATGAGCAGTTCTTC

abundance: few
j_gene: TRBJ1-1
v_gene: TRBV5-1
d_gene: .
CDR3aa: CASSNKGAEAFF
CDR3nt: TGCGCCAGCAGCAACAAGGGAGCTGAAGCTTTCTTT

abundance: .
j_gene: TRBJ1-5
v_gene: TRBV28
d_gene: TRBD1
CDR3aa: CASSSGTGDTQPQHF
CDR3nt: TGTGCCAGCAGCTCCGGGACAGGGGATACTCAGCCCCAGCATTTT

abundance: .
j_gene: TRBJ2-7
v_gene: TRBV11-2
d_gene: .
CDR3aa: CASSLDIVSYEQYF
CDR3nt: TGTGCCAGCAGCTTAGATATAGTCTCCTACGAGCAGTACTTC

abundance: .
j_gene: TRBJ2-3
v_gene: TRBV9
d_gene: .
CDR3aa: CASSVVAGTDTQYF
CDR3nt: TGTGCCAGCAGCGTAGTAGCGGGCACAGATACGCAGTATTTT

abundance: few
j_gene: TRBJ2-7
v_gene: TRBV28
d_gene: .
CDR3aa: CASRGDREQYF
CDR3nt: TGTGCCAGCAGAGGGGACCGCGAGCAGTACTTC

abundance: .
j_gene: TRBJ2-7
v_gene: TRBV27
d_gene: .
CDR3aa: CASSLGRGPYEQYF
CDR3nt: TGTGCCAGCAGTTTAGGTCGGGGTCCGTACGAGCAGTACTTC

abundance: once
j_gene: TRBJ1-2
v_gene: TRBV4-1
d_gene: .
CDR3aa: CASSQGWGVSNYGYTF
CDR3nt: TGCGCCAGCAGCCAAGGCTGGGGAGTTTCAAACTATGGCTACACCTTC

abundance: .
j_gene: TRBJ1-1
v_gene: TRBV14
d_gene: .
CDR3aa: CASSQSTGRAFF
CDR3nt: TGTGCCAGCAGCCAATCAACAGGAAGAGCTTTCTTT

abundance: .
j_gene: TRBJ1-3
v_gene: TRBV7-9
d_gene: TRBD1
CDR3aa: CASSLNPGQGTGNTIYF
CDR3nt: TGTGCCAGCAGCTTAAACCCGGGACAGGGGACTGGAAACACCATATATTTT

abundance: .
j_gene: TRBJ2-1
v_gene: TRBV6-5
d_gene: .
CDR3aa: CASSFPGLDNEQFF
CDR3nt: TGTGCCAGCAGTTTCCCGGGACTTGACAATGAGCAGTTCTTC

abundance: .
j_gene: TRBJ2-3
v_gene: TRBV7-3
d_gene: TRBD2
CDR3aa: CASSPAGADTQYF
CDR3nt: TGTGCCAGCAGCCCCGCGGGGGCAGATACGCAGTATTTT

abundance: .
j_gene: TRBJ2-7
v_gene: TRBV13
d_gene: TRBD1
CDR3aa: CASSLGTGYLGQYF
CDR3nt: TGTGCCAGCAGCCTAGGGACAGGGTACCTGGGGCAGTACTTC

abundance: few
j_gene: TRBJ2-3
v_gene: TRBV6-4
d_gene: TRBD2
CDR3aa: CASSAAGGSTDTQYF
CDR3nt: TGTGCCAGCAGTGCAGCGGGAGGAAGCACAGATACGCAGTATTTT

abundance: .
j_gene: TRBJ1-1
v_gene: TRBV29-1
d_gene: .
CDR3aa: CSVVVRRNTEAFF
CDR3nt: TGCAGCGTTGTAGTAAGGCGAAACACTGAAGCTTTCTTT

abundance: .
j_gene: TRBJ1-6
v_gene: TRBV30
d_gene: .
CDR3aa: CAWSVQQSNSPLHF
CDR3nt: TGTGCCTGGAGTGTTCAGCAATCAAATTCACCCCTCCACTTT

abundance: .
j_gene: TRBJ2-7
v_gene: TRBV10-2
d_gene: .
CDR3aa: CASSDRLASYEQYF
CDR3nt: TGCGCCAGCAGTGACAGATTGGCTTCCTACGAGCAGTACTTC

abundance: .
j_gene: TRBJ1-5
v_gene: TRBV21-1
d_gene: .
CDR3aa: CASSRQESNQPQHF
CDR3nt: TGTGCCAGCAGCAGACAGGAGAGCAATCAGCCCCAGCATTTT

abundance: .
j_gene: TRBJ2-7
v_gene: TRBV11-2
d_gene: TRBD1
CDR3aa: CASSSNRQGWKQYF
CDR3nt: TGTGCCAGCAGCTCAAATCGACAGGGATGGAAGCAGTACTTC

abundance: .
j_gene: TRBJ2-3
v_gene: TRBV9
d_gene: .
CDR3aa: CASSETGNPSLTDTQYF
CDR3nt: TGTGCCAGCAGCGAAACAGGGAACCCATCCCTCACAGATACGCAGTATTTT

abundance: .
j_gene: TRBJ2-1
v_gene: TRBV28
d_gene: TRBD2
CDR3aa: CASSSTRTSAGYNEQFF
CDR3nt: TGTGCCAGCAGTTCTACGCGGACTAGCGCGGGCTACAATGAGCAGTTCTTC

abundance: few
j_gene: TRBJ2-3
v_gene: TRBV27
d_gene: TRBD1
CDR3aa: CASSGVQGARNTQYF
CDR3nt: TGTGCCAGCAGTGGGGTACAGGGGGCAAGGAATACGCAGTATTTT

abundance: .
j_gene: TRBJ2-7
v_gene: TRBV10-1
d_gene: .
CDR3aa: CASSETPADEQYF
CDR3nt: TGCGCCAGCAGTGAGACCCCTGCGGACGAGCAGTACTTC

abundance: .
j_gene: TRBJ2-2
v_gene: TRBV29-1
d_gene: .
CDR3aa: CSVHQGSPNTGELFF
CDR3nt: TGCAGCGTTCACCAGGGGTCCCCGAACACCGGGGAGCTGTTTTTT

abundance: .
j_gene: TRBJ1-2
v_gene: TRBV4-2
d_gene: .
CDR3aa: CASSQEVGDNYGYTF
CDR3nt: TGTGCCAGCAGCCAAGAGGTCGGAGATAACTATGGCTACACCTTC

abundance: .
j_gene: TRBJ1-1
v_gene: TRBV29-1
d_gene: .
CDR3aa: CSGGSRENTEAFF
CDR3nt: TGCAGCGGGGGATCGCGGGAGAACACTGAAGCTTTCTTT

abundance: .
j_gene: TRBJ2-5
v_gene: TRBV7-6
d_gene: .
CDR3aa: CASSLAGRGEETQYF
CDR3nt: TGTGCCAGCAGCTTAGCGGGGCGGGGCGAGGAGACCCAGTACTTC

abundance: .
j_gene: TRBJ2-5
v_gene: TRBV15
d_gene: .
CDR3aa: CATSRSLYQETQYF
CDR3nt: TGTGCCACCAGCAGATCCCTGTACCAAGAGACCCAGTACTTC

abundance: .
j_gene: TRBJ2-3
v_gene: TRBV25-1
d_gene: TRBD2
CDR3aa: CASSETTRLAGTDTQYF
CDR3nt: TGTGCCAGCAGTGAAACGACCAGACTAGCGGGCACAGATACGCAGTATTTT

abundance: .
j_gene: TRBJ2-5
v_gene: TRBV7-7
d_gene: .
CDR3aa: CASSLAPQETQYF
CDR3nt: TGTGCCAGCAGCCTGGCGCCCCAAGAGACCCAGTACTTC

abundance: .
j_gene: TRBJ2-1
v_gene: TRBV2
d_gene: .
CDR3aa: CASSDPGTGKGQFF
CDR3nt: TGTGCCAGCAGTGACCCGGGAACAGGGAAAGGCCAGTTCTTC

abundance: .
j_gene: TRBJ2-4
v_gene: TRBV5-6
d_gene: TRBD2
CDR3aa: CASSLRGVRSLMENIQYF
CDR3nt: TGTGCCAGCAGCTTGCGGGGGGTACGATCATTAATGGAAAACATTCAGTACTTC

abundance: .
j_gene: TRBJ2-7
v_gene: TRBV7-9
d_gene: .
CDR3aa: CASSSTGLARTTYEQYF
CDR3nt: TGTGCCAGCAGCTCCACCGGTTTAGCGCGGACGACCTACGAGCAGTACTTC

abundance: few
j_gene: TRBJ2-3
v_gene: TRBV6-6
d_gene: .
CDR3aa: CASSSPSTDTQYF
CDR3nt: TGTGCCAGCAGTTCCCCCAGCACAGATACGCAGTATTTT

abundance: once
j_gene: TRBJ2-3
v_gene: TRBV7-2
d_gene: .
CDR3aa: CASSQGADTQYF
CDR3nt: TGTGCCAGCAGCCAAGGTGCGGATACGCAGTATTTT

abundance: .
j_gene: TRBJ2-5
v_gene: TRBV21-1
d_gene: .
CDR3aa: CASSPRRGWKTQYF
CDR3nt: TGTGCCAGCAGCCCGAGACGGGGGTGGAAGACCCAGTACTTC